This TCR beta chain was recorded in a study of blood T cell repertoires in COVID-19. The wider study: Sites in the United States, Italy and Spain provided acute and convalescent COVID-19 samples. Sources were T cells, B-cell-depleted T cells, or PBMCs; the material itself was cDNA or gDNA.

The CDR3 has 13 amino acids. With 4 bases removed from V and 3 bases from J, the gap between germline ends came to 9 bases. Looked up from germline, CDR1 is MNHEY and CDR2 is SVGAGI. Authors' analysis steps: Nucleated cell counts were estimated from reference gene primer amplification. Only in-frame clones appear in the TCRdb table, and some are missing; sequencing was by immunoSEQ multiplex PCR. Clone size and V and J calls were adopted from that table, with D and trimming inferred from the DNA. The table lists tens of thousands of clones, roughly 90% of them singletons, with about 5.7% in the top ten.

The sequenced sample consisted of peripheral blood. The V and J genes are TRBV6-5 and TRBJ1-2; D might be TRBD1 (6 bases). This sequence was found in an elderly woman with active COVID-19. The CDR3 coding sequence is TGTGCCAGCAGTTGGGACAAAGACTATGGCTACACCTTC. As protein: CASSWDKDYGYTF.